This T cell receptor (beta chain) emerged from a study of T cells in women clearing cervical HPV infection. Findings and caveats of the study: CIN3+ cases had significantly higher TCR repertoire richness than controls, but evenness did not differ.

Genomic DNA, averaging around 1,200 ng per sample, yielded TCR beta CDR3 via immunoSEQ. Sequencing used immunoSEQ multiplex PCR; TCRdb keeps in-frame clones, though not all of them. Here the sample table reports nearly 20,000 clones. V was clipped by 0 bases and J by 0 bases, with 16 bases between them. CDR1 and CDR2 (germline): SGDLS, YYNGEE. The CDR3 runs to 17 residues. Notes on this clone: The antigen remains undetermined. The sequence runs out 3 residues before the end of the CDR3; the remainder is reconstructed from the germline J gene.

The clonotype originates from a woman aged 18 to 75 with a cervical HPV16 infection that either progressed to CIN3+ or cleared (not recorded which). The chain couples TRBV9 to TRBJ2-7; unclear D gene. Sequenced material: blood buffy coat. CDR3 DNA (partial): TGTGCCAGCAGCGTAGACCCCGTTCCGGTCATCTCCTACGAG. It is translated as CASSVDPVPVISYE. The whole CDR3 protein is CASSVDPVPVISYEQYF.